What follows is one T cell receptor (beta chain) and its context. Its antigen is unknown. It has no much larger one-base neighbor in the sample; base qualities were not kept. These data come from a study of T cell responses to AZD1222 COVID-19 vaccine (dated by TCRdb to 2020 to 2022). Regarding the study in general: AZD1222 recipients with second doses at about 4 weeks or about 12 weeks were pooled, because spike-specific TCR depth and breadth did not differ between schedules. TCR sequencing was performed for 230 to 250 trial participants, of whom some 200 were given two doses of AZD1222 and around 25 were given two doses of MenACWY control vaccine. Trial participants were enrolled by age into 18-55, 56-69 and 70-plus year subgroups, with 148, 28 and 57 TCR-sequenced participants respectively. Points the paper makes about the study in general: CD4 TCRs associated with the vaccine covered the entire spike protein, and the dominant responses were in regions 160-218 and 743-854. Conclusions about previously exposed vaccinees are limited, since just six or seven AZD1222 recipients were seropositive for SARS-CoV-2 at baseline. After two AZD1222 doses, spike-specific TCR breadth and depth were significantly higher than at day 0 and than in MenACWY recipients. Participants were mostly white British, with more females than males. The authors suggested clonal diversity may have been underestimated. Because no day 14 peak-response samples were available, the repertoires could be characterized only after the peak T cell response. Nearly half of unique spike-specific TCRs reportedly recognized epitopes outside regions mutated in the B.1.351 and B.1.1.7 variants. In the small 56-69-year group, the increase in depth fell short of significance, most likely because of low power.

The CDR3 regions of human TCRbeta chains were subjected to immunosequencing. The study's own analysis went as follows. Repertoire TCRs were matched against a reference library of SARS-CoV-2-specific TCRs generated with the MIRA antigen-specificity platform. Breadth meant the fraction of unique TCRs that were SARS-CoV-2-associated, whereas depth meant the fraction of total T cells that were SARS-CoV-2-associated. Using the MIRA data, each spike-specific TCR was mapped to the spike region that the TCR reacts to and placed in a CD4 or CD8 class. Log10-transformed breadth and depth values were compared by one-way ANOVA with Sidak's multiple comparisons tests. Sourced from immuneACCESS, this table was stored by TCRdb with only in-frame sequences that have V and J called. A share of the clones is absent; for the studies checked, an unresolved V gene accounts for under half, and the remainder has no known explanation. The V and J calls and clone size were taken over from that table, and D and trimming were inferred from the DNA. This sample gives 150,000 or so clones in total; about 89% of them show up just once. Approximately 5.1% of the sample is in the top ten clones.

What the time point label conveys for this sample: baseline before first vaccination. The vaccinee samples were drawn from two UK trials, COV001 and COV002, one of which was a single-blind randomized controlled phase 2/3 trial testing AZD1222 (ChAdOx1 nCoV-19) in healthy adults. For TCRbeta chain sequencing, PBMC samples were collected from trial participants at day 0 and at day 28 after the second dose. From the cysteine through the phenylalanine, the CDR3 covers 13 amino acids. The retained sequence is limited to the CDR3, 39 bases, with the frame set at the first base. The sequence derives from an adult in good health. The chain uses TRBV21-1 and TRBJ1-1; the tabulated D call, TRBD1, remains unverified against the DNA. TRBV21-1 is flagged as a pseudogene. Specimen: peripheral blood, collected on day 0 of AZD1222 vaccination. For the CDR3, the sequence is CASSSDRATEAFF. The nucleotide sequence reads as follows: TGTGCCAGCAGCAGCGACAGGGCGACTGAAGCTTTCTTT.